This T cell receptor beta chain was identified during a study of cytomegalovirus exposure and HLA in healthy donors. This PCR relied on a set of 60 Vbeta primers and 13 Jbeta primers. The assay was immunoSEQ multiplex PCR, and TCRdb's table has in-frame clones only and misses some. Counted here are some 200,000 clones, roughly 73% occurring once; the ten biggest clones make up about 2%. This TCR derives from a woman aged 25 to 39 in good health and CMV-seronegative. Sequenced input: PBMCs.

CDR3: CASSLARLGQGYEQYF. CDR3 nucleotide sequence: TGTGCCAGCAGCTTAGCCAGGTTGGGACAGGGTTACGAGCAGTACTTC. This chain connects TRBV7-2 to TRBJ2-7; 9 bases align to TRBD1. The CDR3 has 16 residues. Germline-derived CDR1 and CDR2 are SGHTA and FQGNSA. V lost 0 bases and J lost 4; bases outside the gene matches: 7. Looking up the rest from reference TRBV7-2 and TRBJ2-7 gives the full variable domain: GAGVSQSPSNKVTEKGKDVELRCDPISGHTALYWYRQSLGQGLEFLIYFQGNSAPDKSGLPSDRFSAERTGGSVSTLTIQRTQQEDSAVYLCASSLARLGQGYEQYFGPGTRLTVT.